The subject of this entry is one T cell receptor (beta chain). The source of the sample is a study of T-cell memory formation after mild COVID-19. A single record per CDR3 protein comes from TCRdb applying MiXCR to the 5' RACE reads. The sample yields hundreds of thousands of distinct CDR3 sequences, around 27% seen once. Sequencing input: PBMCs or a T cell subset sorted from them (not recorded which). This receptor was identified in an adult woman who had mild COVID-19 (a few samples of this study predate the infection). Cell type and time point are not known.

This CDR3 is CASSLGLAGQGDTDTQYF. CDR3 sequence (DNA): TGTGCCAGCAGTCTTGGACTAGCGGGGCAAGGGGACACAGATACGCAGTATTTT. This chain links TRBV4-2 with TRBJ2-3; 12 positions agree with TRBD2. CDR1 and CDR2 (germline): LGHNA, YNFKEQ. Trimming at V came to 6 bases and at J to 2 bases, leaving 12 bases not matched to a gene. The CDR3 contains 18 residues.